The 30 T cell receptor beta chains listed next were all sequenced from one sample in a study of beta chain features in type 1 diabetes. Expressed TCRB transcripts got sequenced, as all isolated RNA was reverse transcribed. Clones were sequenced by immunoSEQ multiplex PCR, and TCRdb holds only the in-frame ones, with some missing. The sample yields 150,000 to 200,000 clones, around 63% seen once. Study-wide results and limits: All four CD4+ subsets of Type 1 diabetes patients contained TCRB CDR3s that were moderately but significantly shorter.

Antigens of these TCRs are unknown. Sequencing was done on a sample of naive CD4+ T cells from blood. These receptors were obtained from a man aged 25 to 45 with type 1 diabetes.

The chain is built from TRBV4-3 and TRBJ1-2; 11 bases match TRBD1. Germline V gives CDR1 LGHNA, CDR2 YSLEER. This CDR3 is 18 amino acids long. Trimming cost V 3 bases and J 0 bases; bases outside gene matches: 9. The DNA of the CDR3 is TGCGCCAGCAGCCATAGGACGGACAGGGGGCTTACTAACTATGGCTACACCTTC. It translates to CASSHRTDRGLTNYGYTF.

The rearrangement uses TRBV29-1 and TRBJ2-3; 7 bases are shared with TRBD1. The trim removed 3 bases at V and 5 bases at J, leaving 11 bases unmatched. Germline V gene sequence: CDR1 SQVTM, CDR2 ANQGSEA. This CDR3 has 15 residues. CDR3 coding DNA: TGCAGCGTTGACTACGACAGGGACATGAAAGATACGCAGTATTTT. Translated: CSVDYDRDMKDTQYF.

The genes are TRBV29-1 and TRBJ2-6, with D perhaps TRBD1 (5 bases). V was shortened by 1 base and J by 3 bases, with 7 bases between the two germline ends. The CDR3 covers 14 residues. Germline assignment: CDR1 SQVTM and CDR2 ANQGSEA. CDR3 protein: CSVEAQGGANVLTF. CDR3 coding DNA: TGCAGCGTTGAAGCCCAGGGTGGGGCCAACGTCCTGACTTTC.

This clone was seen more than once but under ten times. This chain links TRBV7-2 with TRBJ1-3, with D uncertain. Germline CDR1 and CDR2: SGHTA and FQGNSA. The V gene lost 3 bases and the J gene lost 8 bases, with 8 bases spanning the gap. This CDR3 has 12 amino acids. CDR3 sequence reads: CASSFTGDTIYF. CDR3 bases: TGTGCCAGCAGCTTCACCGGGGACACCATATATTTT. Full variable domain (remainder filled in from reference TRBV7-2 and TRBJ1-3): GAGVSQSPSNKVTEKGKDVELRCDPISGHTALYWYRQSLGQGLEFLIYFQGNSAPDKSGLPSDRFSAERTGGSVSTLTIQRTQQEDSAVYLCASSFTGDTIYFGEGSWLTVV.

J is TRBJ1-4 and V is TRBV29-1, with no clear D. V dropped 4 bases and J dropped 9 bases, with 15 bases sitting between them. The CDR3 consists of 13 residues. Germline loops: CDR1 SQVTM, CDR2 ANQGSEA. CDR3 region: CSVALLSRQKLFF. In DNA, the CDR3 is TGCAGCGTTGCACTCCTGTCCCGTCAAAAACTGTTTTTT.

This clone was detected only a few times. The chain couples TRBV7-2 to TRBJ1-2; D gene uncertain. The V end lost 1 base, the J end lost 2 bases, and 5 bases lay between the germline ends. Germline loops: CDR1 SGHTA, CDR2 FQGNSA. The CDR3 spans 13 residues. Here the CDR3 reads CASSLVGNYGYTF. CDR3 bases: TGTGCCAGCAGCTTAGTTGGAAACTATGGCTACACCTTC. Supplemented by reference TRBV7-2 and TRBJ1-2, the full variable domain reads GAGVSQSPSNKVTEKGKDVELRCDPISGHTALYWYRQSLGQGLEFLIYFQGNSAPDKSGLPSDRFSAERTGGSVSTLTIQRTQQEDSAVYLCASSLVGNYGYTFGSGTRLTVV.

In this sample, this clone turned up a few times. This sequence joins TRBV30 and TRBJ2-5, with TRBD1 identical over 9 bases. CDR1 and CDR2 from the germline V gene are GTSNPN and SVGIG (reference sequence). The CDR3 spans 14 residues. Germline trimming cut 1 base from V and 5 bases from J; bases unmatched to any gene: 5. The CDR3 is CAWSGTGGMETQYF. CDR3 DNA: TGTGCCTGGAGTGGAACAGGGGGCATGGAGACCCAGTACTTC.

The genes are TRBV16 and TRBJ2-7; D gene ambiguous. CDR3 length equals 14 residues. Germline CDR1 KGHSY, CDR2 FQNENV. With 0 bases removed from V and 6 bases from J, the gap between germline ends came to 12 bases. CDR3 coding DNA: TGTGCCAGCAGCCAATCTATGTTCCTAACCGAGCAGTACTTC. As protein: CASSQSMFLTEQYF.

This clone appeared once. V gene TRBV7-9 combines with J gene TRBJ1-1; TRBD1 matches at 8 bases. Germline V gene sequence: CDR1 SEHNR, CDR2 FQNEAQ (reference sequence). CDR3 length: 14 amino acids. V lost 4 bases, J lost 1 base, and 2 bases stayed unmatched. DNA for the CDR3: TGTGCCAGCAGCTCAACAGGGGGGAACACTGAAGCTTTCTTT. Amino acids: CASSSTGGNTEAFF.

CDR3 amino acids: CASSDGVSAGANVLTF. Written as DNA, the CDR3 is TGTGCCAGCAGTGACGGGGTATCGGCTGGGGCCAACGTCCTGACTTTC. The J gene is TRBJ2-6, the V gene TRBV2; D perhaps matches TRBD2 (5 bases). V shed 3 bases and J shed 2 bases, with 11 bases lying between them. The CDR3 spans 16 residues. Germline lookup yields CDR1 SNHLY and CDR2 FYNNEI.

This chain connects TRBV4-1 to TRBJ1-4; D call uncertain. The CDR3 loop spans 13 amino acids. The germline CDR1 and CDR2 sequences are MGHRA and YSYEKL. V was cut by 1 base and J by 8 bases, with 8 bases left in between. As DNA, the CDR3 is TGCGCCAGCAGCCAAGTTTTAGGAGAAAAACTGTTTTTT. It yields the protein CASSQVLGEKLFF.

The rearrangement links TRBV7-9 to TRBJ1-5; no reliable D call. V dropped 5 bases and J dropped 5 bases, with 10 bases sitting between them. CDR1 and CDR2 from the germline V gene are SEHNR and FQNEAQ (reference sequence). This CDR3 is 13 amino acids long. CDR3 sequence (DNA): TGTGCCAGCAGCCGTAGTTCACATCAGCCCCAGCATTTT. This gives the protein CASSRSSHQPQHF.

This chain joins TRBV28 and TRBJ1-1; 7 bases fit TRBD1. CDR1 is MDHEN, CDR2 SYDVKM, per germline. There are 13 residues in the CDR3. Trimming at V came to 5 bases and at J to 5 bases, leaving 5 bases not matched to a gene. The CDR3, as DNA: TGTGCCAGCAGTGAACAGGGGAGAACTGAAGCTTTCTTT. Its protein product is CASSEQGRTEAFF.

This clone has a single count. The genes are TRBV29-1 and TRBJ2-3; tentative D call: TRBD1 (5 bases). CDR3 length equals 12 residues. Trimming removed 6 bases at V and 4 bases at J, with 11 bases between. Germline V gives CDR1 SQVTM, CDR2 ANQGSEA. The chain's CDR3 is CSVAGMADTQYF. The CDR3 nucleotides are TGCAGCGTGGCAGGGATGGCAGATACGCAGTATTTT.

The sample holds a few counts of this clone. The chain carries TRBV30 and TRBJ2-5; possible D gene TRBD2, 5 bases. The CDR3 is 12 residues long. Germline loops: CDR1 GTSNPN, CDR2 SVGIG (reference sequence). Trimming shortened V by 0 bases and J by 5 bases, and 7 bases separated the two germline ends. This chain's CDR3 is CAWSVSAETQYF. CDR3 DNA sequence: TGTGCCTGGAGTGTTAGCGCCGAGACCCAGTACTTC.

The CDR3 DNA is TGCGCCAGCAGCCCCTTAGGGGCAGAGACCCAGTACTTC. Protein: CASSPLGAETQYF. The chain links TRBV5-1 to TRBJ2-5, with a tentative D call TRBD1 (5 bases). Per the germline V gene, CDR1 is SGHRS and CDR2 is YFSETQ. Trimming removed 4 bases from V and 4 bases from J, with 11 bases in between. The CDR3 covers 13 residues.

On this clone: This sample also contains other DNA sequences that code for the same CDR3. V and J are TRBV2 and TRBJ2-5; no definite D call. Germline V gene lookup returns CDR1 SNHLY and CDR2 FYNNEI. The V and J ends lost 4 bases and 5 bases respectively, with 5 bases between them. CDR3 size: 11 residues. The CDR3, as DNA: TGTGCCAGCAGTGTCGGGGAGACCCAGTACTTC. Its translation is CASSVGETQYF.

This chain joins TRBV2 and TRBJ2-4; 7 positions match TRBD2. CDR1 is SNHLY and CDR2 is FYNNEI in the germline V gene. The CDR3 runs 15 residues. Germline trimming cut 2 bases from V and 2 bases from J; bases unmatched to any gene: 3. The CDR3 sequence is CASSEMGGTKNIQYF. The CDR3 DNA reads TGTGCCAGCAGTGAAATGGGGGGGACCAAAAACATTCAGTACTTC.

The CDR3 DNA reads as TGTGCCAGCAGCTTAGAGGTCGCAAACTATGGCTACACCTTC. Translating it yields CASSLEVANYGYTF. The rearrangement uses TRBV7-9 and TRBJ1-2; D gene ambiguous. The germline gives CDR1 SEHNR, CDR2 FQNEAQ (reference sequence). Trimming took 1 base from V and 2 from J, leaving 8 bases between them. This CDR3 contains 14 residues.

This clone has just one count. V is TRBV7-2 and J is TRBJ1-1; D unclear. The ends were cut back, 3 bases at V and 1 base at J, with 12 bases in the middle. Per the germline V gene, CDR1 is SGHTA and CDR2 is FQGNSA. The CDR3 is 15 residues long. The CDR3 region has the DNA TGTGCCAGCAGCTTCACGGATGATCCGAACACTGAAGCTTTCTTT. Amino acids: CASSFTDDPNTEAFF.

The chain combines TRBV7-9 with TRBJ1-6, with 7 bases aligning to TRBD1. The CDR3 sequence is 14 residues long. Germline trimming cut 4 bases from V and 9 bases from J; bases unmatched to any gene: 6. The V gene's germline CDR1 is SEHNR and CDR2 FQNEAQ (reference sequence). This CDR3 reads CASSSSTGSSPLHF. For the CDR3, the DNA is TGTGCCAGCAGCTCCTCGACAGGGTCTTCACCCCTCCACTTT. The whole variable domain, remainder taken from reference TRBV7-9 and TRBJ1-6, is DTGVSQNPRHKITKRGQNVTFRCDPISEHNRLYWYRQTLGQGPEFLTYFQNEAQLEKSRLLSDRFSAERPKGSFSTLEIQRTEQGDSAMYLCASSSSTGSSPLHFGNGTRLTVT.

The chain joins TRBV9 to TRBJ1-1; D is unresolved. The ends were cut back, 0 bases at V and 4 bases at J, with 7 bases in the middle. The CDR3 extends over 13 amino acids. CDR1 and CDR2 (germline): SGDLS, YYNGEE. The chain's CDR3 is CASSVESGTEAFF. The CDR3 DNA reads as TGTGCCAGCAGCGTAGAGTCGGGCACTGAAGCTTTCTTT. Combining the CDR3 with reference TRBV9 and TRBJ1-1 gives the whole variable domain DSGVTQTPKHLITATGQRVTLRCSPRSGDLSVYWYQQSLDQGLQFLIQYYNGEERAKGNILERFSAQQFPDLHSELNLSSLELGDSALYFCASSVESGTEAFFGQGTRLTVV.

The CDR3 loop is CASSFRGSGNNSPLHF. The CDR3 coding sequence is TGTGCCAGCAGCTTCAGGGGTTCGGGAAATAATTCACCCCTCCACTTT. This chain joins TRBV13 and TRBJ1-6; tentative D call: TRBD1 (6 bases). There are 16 residues in the CDR3. V lost 3 bases and J lost 5, with 14 bases in between. Germline values: CDR1 PRHDT, CDR2 FYEKMQ (reference sequence).

The genes are TRBV13 and TRBJ2-7; unclear D gene. The CDR3 totals 11 residues. CDR1 is PRHDT and CDR2 is FYEKMQ in the germline V gene (reference sequence). V lost 5 bases to trimming and J lost 4 bases, with 6 bases between them. CDR3 sequence: CASSLDYEQYF. In nucleotides, the CDR3 is TGTGCCAGCAGCCTCGATTACGAGCAGTACTTC.

The chain uses TRBV14 and TRBJ1-5; possible D gene TRBD1, 6 bases. V was cut by 5 bases and J by 4 bases, with 12 bases left in between. The CDR3 is made up of 14 amino acids. CDR1 SGHDN and CDR2 FVKESK come from the germline V gene. CDR3 bases: TGTGCCAGCAGCTTTACAGGGCCGAATCAGCCCCAGCATTTT. Translating gives CASSFTGPNQPQHF.

The chain recombines TRBV6-5 with TRBJ2-5, with D possibly called TRBD1 or TRBD2 (5 bases each). Germline V CDR1 and CDR2: MNHEY, SVGAGI. V was clipped by 6 bases and J by 4 bases, with 12 bases between them. This CDR3 contains 13 residues. The CDR3 DNA reads TGTGCCAGCAGCATGGGACCACCAGAGACCCAGTACTTC. Encoded protein: CASSMGPPETQYF.

This clone was counted a few times. The gene calls are TRBV30 and TRBJ2-7; possible D gene TRBD1, 6 bases. The germline V gene encodes CDR1 GTSNPN and CDR2 SVGIG (reference sequence). V shed 5 bases and J shed 1 base, with 9 bases lying between them. This CDR3 spans 12 amino acids. CDR3 protein: CAWRDTSYEQYF. CDR3 coding DNA: TGTGCCTGGCGGGACACTTCCTACGAGCAGTACTTC.

The chain joins TRBV7-2 to TRBJ2-6; the D is unclear. The germline V and J ends were trimmed by 0 bases and 9 bases, with 6 bases remaining between them. The CDR3 is made up of 13 amino acids. Germline CDR1 is SGHTA and CDR2 is FQGNSA. CDR3 coding DNA: TGTGCCAGCAGCTTAGCGTCGTTCAACGTCCTGACTTTC. It encodes CASSLASFNVLTF.

This clone came up a few times. CDR3 protein: CASSVAADYNEQFF. The CDR3 nucleotides read TGTGCCAGCAGCGTAGCGGCAGACTACAATGAGCAGTTCTTC. This rearrangement joins TRBV9 to TRBJ2-1, with D hard to call. The V end was cut by 0 bases, the J end by 3 bases, with 7 bases between. CDR1 is SGDLS, CDR2 YYNGEE, per germline. The CDR3 covers 14 residues.

The V call is TRBV10-3, the J call TRBJ2-1; 9 positions match TRBD1. Germline values: CDR1 ENHRY, CDR2 SYGVKD. The CDR3 consists of 16 residues. Trimming cost V 3 bases and J 9 bases; bases outside gene matches: 12. This CDR3 is CAISDRPGQGTSEQFF. The CDR3, as DNA: TGTGCCATCAGTGACAGACCGGGACAGGGTACGAGTGAGCAGTTCTTC.